The present T cell receptor beta chain was sequenced within a study of response to subunit inactivated influenza vaccine. Study results and limitations: Each seasonal influenza vaccination recruits few new T cells, the authors suggested.

TCRdb recomputed calls from the RT-PCR reads with MiXCR, one row per CDR3 protein. The profile shows fewer than 350,000 distinct CDR3 sequences, just over 20% of them singletons. To note about this clonotype: Antigen unknown.

The sample in question was PBMCs from blood, obtained about 20 months after vaccination. The clonotype comes from a man aged 45 to 75 who received an inactivated influenza vaccine.

CDR3 region: CASYNRTGVKNEQFF. The CDR3 nucleotides read TGTGCCAGCTATAACAGGACAGGGGTAAAAAATGAGCAGTTCTTC. The chain couples TRBV28 to TRBJ2-1; 9 nucleotides agree with TRBD1. Germline loops: CDR1 MDHEN, CDR2 SYDVKM. After removal of 8 bases from V and 7 bases from J, the junction contained 12 bases not matched to a gene. The CDR3 has 15 residues.